This T cell receptor (beta chain) was retrieved from a study of blood T cell repertoires in COVID-19. Study context: Acute and convalescent COVID-19 samples came from the United States, Italy and Spain.

Per germline, CDR1 LGHNA and CDR2 YNFKEQ. Trimming cost V 4 bases and J 5 bases; bases outside gene matches: 13. This CDR3 region has 18 residues. Libraries were prepared by immunoSEQ multiplex PCR; TCRdb keeps only in-frame clonotypes and omits some of them. The sample lists 60,000 or so clones, roughly 86% occurring once. The sequenced sample consisted of peripheral blood. The receptor's source is a man between 60 and 75 years old with acute or convalescent COVID-19. The chain joins TRBV4-2 to TRBJ2-2; 10 bases line up with TRBD2. The CDR3 is CASSRDPRPGLATGELFF. In DNA, the CDR3 is TGTGCCAGCAGCCGAGACCCCAGACCGGGACTAGCGACCGGGGAGCTGTTTTTT.